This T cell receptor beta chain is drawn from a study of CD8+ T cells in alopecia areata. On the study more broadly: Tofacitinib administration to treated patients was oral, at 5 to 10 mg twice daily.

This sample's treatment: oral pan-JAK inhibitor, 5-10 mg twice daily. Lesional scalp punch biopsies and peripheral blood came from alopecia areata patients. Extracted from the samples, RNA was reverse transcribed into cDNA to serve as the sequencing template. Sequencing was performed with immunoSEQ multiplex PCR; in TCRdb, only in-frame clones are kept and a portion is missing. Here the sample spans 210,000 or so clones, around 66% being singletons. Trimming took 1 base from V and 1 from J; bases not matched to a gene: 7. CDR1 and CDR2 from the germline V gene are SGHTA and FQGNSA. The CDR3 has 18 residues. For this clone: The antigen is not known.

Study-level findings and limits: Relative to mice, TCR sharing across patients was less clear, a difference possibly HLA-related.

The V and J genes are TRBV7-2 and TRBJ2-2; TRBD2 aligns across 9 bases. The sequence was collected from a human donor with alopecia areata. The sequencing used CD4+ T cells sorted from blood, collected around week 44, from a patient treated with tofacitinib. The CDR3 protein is CASSLVLLSGGNTGELFF. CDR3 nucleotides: TGTGCCAGCAGCTTAGTGCTCCTTAGCGGGGGGAACACCGGGGAGCTGTTTTTT. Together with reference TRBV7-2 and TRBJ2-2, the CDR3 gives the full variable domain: GAGVSQSPSNKVTEKGKDVELRCDPISGHTALYWYRQSLGQGLEFLIYFQGNSAPDKSGLPSDRFSAERTGGSVSTLTIQRTQQEDSAVYLCASSLVLLSGGNTGELFFGEGSRLTVL.